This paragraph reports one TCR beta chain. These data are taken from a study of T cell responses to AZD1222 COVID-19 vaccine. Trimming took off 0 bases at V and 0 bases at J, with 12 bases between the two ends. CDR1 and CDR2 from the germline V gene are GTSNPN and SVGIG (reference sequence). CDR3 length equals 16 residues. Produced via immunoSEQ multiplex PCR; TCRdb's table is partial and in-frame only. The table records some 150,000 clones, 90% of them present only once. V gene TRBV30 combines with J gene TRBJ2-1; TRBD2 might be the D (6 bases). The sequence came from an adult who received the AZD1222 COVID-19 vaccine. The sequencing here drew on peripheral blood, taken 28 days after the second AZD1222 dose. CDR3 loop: CAWSVRAGSSYNEQFF. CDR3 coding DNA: TGTGCCTGGAGTGTACGGGCGGGGAGCTCCTACAATGAGCAGTTCTTC.